Given below is one T cell receptor beta chain in context. Separation by sorting yielded CD4+ and CD8+ T cells from PBMCs. This sample was included in a study of CD8+ T cells in alopecia areata. Germline V gene data show CDR1 as MNHEY and CDR2 as SVGAGI. The V and J ends lost 5 bases and 11 bases respectively, with 13 bases between them. CDR3 length: 11 residues. Reverse transcribed after extraction, RNA yielded cDNA as the sequencing template. The protocol was immunoSEQ multiplex PCR, while the TCRdb copy is restricted to in-frame clones and leaves out a portion. Of 150,000 or so clones detected, 45% to 60% appear once; the ten largest clones hold roughly 7.5%.

The origin of this receptor is a human donor with alopecia areata. Sequencing was performed on CD4+ T cells sorted from blood. The J gene is TRBJ2-7, the V gene TRBV6-5; TRBD1 or TRBD2 may be the D gene (5 bases each). CDR3 amino acids: CASSTGRQEYF. The CDR3 nucleotides read TGTGCCAGCAGTACGGGACGGCAGGAGTACTTC.